This T cell receptor (beta chain) was obtained from a study of blood T cells in healthy people across ages. The wider study: Per two T cells, template switching captured roughly one barcoded beta molecule.

A sample-barcoded 5' primer and a J-beta primer mix were used in a second PCR of roughly 6 to 11 cycles. Tagging of each cDNA molecule was performed by a template-switch adaptor with 12 random nucleotides. One entry per CDR3 protein, called by TCRdb with MiXCR from the 5' RACE reads. The repertoire holds hundreds of thousands of distinct CDR3 sequences, with 52% as singletons. Whole-study findings and limits: Bulk PBMC profiling left naive and antigen-experienced comparisons inconclusive. Estimates of diversity drawn from one million T cells were considered underestimates.

With regard to this clonotype: Its target is not known.

Material for sequencing was blood. The receptor was derived from a woman aged 80 or over in good health.

The CDR3, as DNA: TGTGCCAGCAGCCACGGACCGGGACTAGCGGGGCGGGGGGCCTACAATGAGCAGTTCTTC. Translating it yields CASSHGPGLAGRGAYNEQFF. The V call is TRBV6-1, the J call TRBJ2-1; 13 bases are shared with TRBD2. J lost 2 bases, V lost 6 bases, and 16 bases had no gene match. This CDR3 is 20 amino acids long. Germline V gene lookup returns CDR1 MNHNS and CDR2 SASEGT.